These 15 T cell receptor beta chains share one sample of origin, sequenced in a study of cytomegalovirus exposure and HLA in healthy donors. PCR employed 60 Vbeta and 13 Jbeta primers. This table comes from immunoSEQ multiplex PCR, and its TCRdb copy is limited to in-frame clones, with some not included. Among 170,000 or so clones listed, more than 70% were seen once. The sample was PBMCs. The source is a boy aged 2-15 years in good health and CMV-seronegative.

V usage is TRBV6-1 and J usage is TRBJ2-1; TRBD1 matches 7 bases. The germline V gene has CDR1 MNHNS and CDR2 SASEGT. J gave up 7 bases and V 6 bases, and 12 bases lay outside the gene matches. This CDR3 region has 15 residues. The CDR3 protein is CASRSPGQSVNEQFF. CDR3 nucleotide sequence: TGTGCCAGCAGGTCCCCGGGACAGTCTGTGAATGAGCAGTTCTTC.

The chain links TRBV28 to TRBJ2-7; perhaps TRBD1 as D (5 bases). Germline assignment: CDR1 MDHEN and CDR2 SYDVKM. V lost 3 bases, J lost 2 bases, and 14 bases lay in between. The CDR3 has 15 residues. CDR3 region: CASSLGQGPPYEQYF. CDR3 bases: TGTGCCAGCAGTTTGGGCCAGGGCCCTCCCTACGAGCAGTACTTC.

In nucleotides, the CDR3 is TGTGCCAGCAGGCATCGGTTGGGCACAGATACGCAGTATTTT. The encoded protein is CASRHRLGTDTQYF. The V call is TRBV28, the J call TRBJ2-3; D remains ambiguous. Looked up from germline, CDR1 is MDHEN and CDR2 is SYDVKM. The CDR3 consists of 14 residues. The V gene lost 6 bases and the J gene lost 1 base, with 11 bases spanning the gap.

The J gene is TRBJ1-2, the V gene TRBV2; TRBD1 aligns across 7 bases. The CDR3 is made up of 12 amino acids. Losses at the gene ends were 8 bases for V and 8 bases for J; bases not matched to a gene: 8. The germline V gene has CDR1 SNHLY and CDR2 FYNNEI. The CDR3 is CASGSNRGGYTF. In DNA, the CDR3 is TGTGCCAGCGGATCCAACAGGGGCGGCTACACCTTC.

The chain employs TRBV29-1 and TRBJ2-5; 10 bases align to TRBD2. The germline V gene has CDR1 SQVTM and CDR2 ANQGSEA. With 5 bases clipped from V and 2 bases from J, the junction kept 8 bases outside the gene matches. The CDR3 has 15 amino acids. CDR3 sequence: CSVWVSGRLQETQYF. CDR3 coding DNA: TGCAGCGTTTGGGTTAGCGGGAGGTTACAAGAGACCCAGTACTTC.

With respect to this clone: The germline gene is not matched at one end of the junction; a read error may be the cause. The chain links TRBV7-7 to TRBJ2-5; 7 nucleotides agree with TRBD2. Germline V lookup: CDR1 SSHAT, CDR2 FNYEAQ (reference sequence). The CDR3 consists of 14 residues. The CDR3 protein is CASSPSVAGETQYF. Here the CDR3 DNA reads TGTGCTAGCAGCCCCTCGGTAGCGGGAGAGACCCAGTACTTC.

The V gene is TRBV19, the J gene TRBJ1-2, with D unclear. CDR3 length equals 12 residues. CDR1 is LNHDA and CDR2 is SQIVND in the germline V gene (reference sequence). Trimming shortened V by 10 bases and J by 8 bases, and 17 bases separated the two germline ends. The CDR3 DNA reads TGTGCCACTGAAGGTCCCGGGAACGGCTACACCTTC. This translates into CATEGPGNGYTF.

CDR3 region: CASSFSGLRGDTQYF. The CDR3 nucleotides are TGTGCCAGCAGTTTTTCGGGACTGCGTGGAGATACGCAGTATTTT. The chain has TRBV27 and TRBJ2-3, with D perhaps matching TRBD2 (6 bases). V lost 3 bases, J lost 5 bases, and 15 bases lay in between. Germline assignment: CDR1 MNHEY and CDR2 SMNVEV (reference sequence). The CDR3 sequence is 15 residues long.

The genes are TRBV27 and TRBJ1-2; tentatively, D is TRBD1 (5 bases). The CDR3 is 13 amino acids. The germline V and J ends were trimmed by 2 bases and 8 bases, with 12 bases remaining between them. Germline V gene lookup returns CDR1 MNHEY and CDR2 SMNVEV (reference sequence). The CDR3 region is CASSLGGVAGYTF. In DNA, the CDR3 is TGTGCCAGCAGTTTAGGAGGGGTTGCGGGCTACACCTTC.

The J gene is TRBJ2-5, the V gene TRBV25-1; a weak D match, TRBD2 (6 bases). V lost 5 bases and J lost 5, with 18 bases in between. CDR3 size: 15 residues. Germline CDR1 reads MGHDK; CDR2 reads SYGVNS. For the CDR3, the DNA is TGTGCCAGCAGTCAACGCGGGATAGGGGATGAGACCCAGTACTTC. This translates into CASSQRGIGDETQYF.

The gene calls are TRBV6-5 and TRBJ2-2; 7 bases line up with TRBD1. The germline V gene has CDR1 MNHEY and CDR2 SVGAGI. The CDR3 contains 15 residues. Trimming at V came to 4 bases and at J to 0 bases, leaving 2 bases not matched to a gene. The CDR3 here is CASSLQGANTGELFF. In DNA, the CDR3 is TGTGCCAGCAGTTTGCAGGGGGCGAACACCGGGGAGCTGTTTTTT.

In its sample, this clone was seen once. The chain is built from TRBV5-4 and TRBJ1-2, with TRBD1 identical over 7 bases. The trim removed 0 bases at V and 7 bases at J, leaving 3 bases unmatched. This CDR3 region has 13 residues. Germline V gives CDR1 SGHNT, CDR2 YYREEE (reference sequence). This CDR3 reads CASSLEGASGYTF. The CDR3 bases are TGTGCCAGCAGCTTGGAGGGGGCGAGTGGCTACACCTTC.

V gene TRBV4-1 combines with J gene TRBJ2-1; D not certain. With 2 bases removed from V and 5 bases from J, the gap between germline ends came to 16 bases. The germline V gene encodes CDR1 MGHRA and CDR2 YSYEKL. The CDR3 is 16 residues long. The CDR3 loop is CASSQPRKPPHNEQFF. The CDR3 DNA is TGCGCCAGCAGCCAACCTAGAAAGCCCCCGCACAATGAGCAGTTCTTC.

This sequence joins TRBV2 and TRBJ2-6; D perhaps matches TRBD1 (6 bases). The V gene's germline CDR1 is SNHLY and CDR2 FYNNEI. Between the trimmed V and J ends, which lost 5 bases and 2 bases, there was a span of 10 bases. The CDR3 totals 15 residues. CDR3 DNA: TGTGCCAGCAGTCTTGAGGGGGCTGGGGCCAACGTCCTGACTTTC. It codes for CASSLEGAGANVLTF.

This sequence joins TRBV2 and TRBJ2-3; 8 bases line up with TRBD1. Looked up from germline, CDR1 is SNHLY and CDR2 is FYNNEI. With V trimmed by 6 bases and J by 1 base, 3 bases remained unmatched. The CDR3 is 14 residues long. This CDR3 is CASSEQGGTDTQYF. CDR3 sequence (DNA): TGTGCCAGCAGCGAACAGGGGGGCACAGATACGCAGTATTTT.